Listed below are T cell receptor beta chains from one sample, sequenced in a study of blood T cell repertoires in COVID-19. Data came from immunoSEQ multiplex PCR; TCRdb stores just in-frame clones and leaves some out. Of around 250,000 clones in the sample, approximately 87% were seen once. The sample consisted of peripheral blood. Every receptor here comes from a man aged 55 to 70 with acute or convalescent COVID-19. Each CDR3 is given with its conserved first and last residue. A D gene is named only where the DNA matches it firmly. Only some rows state a clone size, as once, few, many or a class for expanded clones.

size | J | D | V | DNA | CDR3
- | TRBJ1-2 | - | TRBV3-1/TRBV3-2 | TGTGCCAGCAGCCAAGGTCGGGTTTTCTATGGCTACACCTTC | CASSQGRVFYGYTF
- | TRBJ1-6 | - | TRBV6-5 | TGTGCCAGCAGTTACGGAGGGCAGGGTAACTCACCCCTCCACTTT | CASSYGGQGNSPLHF
- | TRBJ2-7 | TRBD2 | TRBV28 | TGTGCCAGCAAAGGGGGACTAGCGGGAGTTTACGAGCAGTACTTC | CASKGGLAGVYEQYF
once | TRBJ1-1 | - | TRBV7-2 | TGTGCCAGCAGCTTAGCATCGCAGGGCGGAACTGAAGCTTTCTTT | CASSLASQGGTEAFF
- | TRBJ1-5 | TRBD1 | TRBV7-8 | TGTGCCAGCAGCCCCTGGACAGGGGGCAGGAGCAATCAGCCCCAGCATTTT | CASSPWTGGRSNQPQHF
- | TRBJ1-4 | TRBD1 | TRBV27 | TGTGCCAGCAAACAGGGGGCGTACCCGGGGGCTAATGAAAAACTGTTTTTT | CASKQGAYPGANEKLFF
- | TRBJ1-6 | - | TRBV28 | TGTGCCAGCCAGTCCGATTCACCCCTCCACTTT | CASQSDSPLHF
- | TRBJ2-3 | - | TRBV5-1 | TGCGCCAGCAGCTTGGTCGGCGGCTCTAGCACAGATACGCAGTATTTT | CASSLVGGSSTDTQYF
once | TRBJ2-3 | - | TRBV5-4 | TGTGCCAGCAGCCCGGTGGGGGGGCGAGGAAGTGACGGCACAGATACGCAGTATTTT | CASSPVGGRGSDGTDTQYF
- | TRBJ2-7 | TRBD2 | TRBV9 | TGTGCCAGCAGCATAGGGACTAGCGGAAGCTCCTACGAGCAGTACTTC | CASSIGTSGSSYEQYF
- | TRBJ2-6 | TRBD1 | TRBV18 | TGTGCCAGCTCACCCTCCGGGACAGGGGGAACTGGGGCCAACGTCCTGACTTTC | CASSPSGTGGTGANVLTF
- | TRBJ2-2 | - | TRBV28 | TGTGCCAGCAGACAAACCGGGGAGCTGTTTTTT | CASRQTGELFF
few | TRBJ1-1 | - | TRBV5-1 | TGCGCCAGCAGCTTGGCAGGGATGAACACTGAAGCTTTCTTT | CASSLAGMNTEAFF
- | TRBJ2-1 | - | TRBV4-3 | TGCGCCAGCAGCCAGGGGACATCAGACAATGAGCAGTTCTTC | CASSQGTSDNEQFF
- | TRBJ2-7 | TRBD1 | TRBV11-3 | TGTGCCAGCAGCCCGAGGGACAGGGTAGGCTACGAGCAGTACTTC | CASSPRDRVGYEQYF
- | TRBJ2-1 | - | TRBV27 | TGTGCCAGCAGCCGGTGGGGCAGGAACAATGAGCAGTTCTTC | CASSRWGRNNEQFF
- | TRBJ2-1 | TRBD2 | TRBV5-8 | TGTGCCAGCGTACGACTAGCGGGAGGGCCGGGCAATGAGCAGTTCTTC | CASVRLAGGPGNEQFF
- | TRBJ2-7 | TRBD2 | TRBV28 | TGTGCCAGCACTAGCGGGGGCCGTTCCTACGAGCAGTACTTC | CASTSGGRSYEQYF
few | TRBJ2-5 | TRBD2 | TRBV30 | TGTGCCTGGAGTGTCACGGGACTAGCGGGAGTAGGGACCCAGTACTTC | CAWSVTGLAGVGTQYF
- | TRBJ2-1 | - | TRBV11-3 | TGTGCCAGCAGCTCCAGGGCAGGGGGGCATGAGCAGTTCTTC | CASSSRAGGHEQFF